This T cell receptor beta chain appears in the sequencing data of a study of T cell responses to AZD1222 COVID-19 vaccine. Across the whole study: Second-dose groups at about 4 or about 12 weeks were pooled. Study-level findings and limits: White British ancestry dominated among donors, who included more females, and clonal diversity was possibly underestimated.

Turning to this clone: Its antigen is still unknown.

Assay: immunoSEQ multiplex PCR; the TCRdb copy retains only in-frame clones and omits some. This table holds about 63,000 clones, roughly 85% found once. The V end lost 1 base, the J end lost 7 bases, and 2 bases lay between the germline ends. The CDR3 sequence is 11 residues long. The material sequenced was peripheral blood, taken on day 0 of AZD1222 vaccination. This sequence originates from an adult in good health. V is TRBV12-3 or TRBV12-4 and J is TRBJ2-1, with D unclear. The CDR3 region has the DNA TGTGCCAGCAGTTTAGAAAATGAGCAGTTCTTC. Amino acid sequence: CASSLENEQFF.